Listed below are T cell receptor beta chains from one sample, sequenced in a study of CXCR3-negative and CXCR3-positive naive CD8 T cells. TCRdb reprocessed the 5' RACE reads, with one entry per CDR3 protein and no DNA. In total, the table holds 84,000 or so distinct CDR3 sequences. The sample comprised naive CXCR3+ CD8+ T cells from blood. These TCRs come from a human donor in good health. Some clones in this sample may be carry-over from other donors' samples. CDR3s include the opening cysteine and the closing phenylalanine or tryptophan. The order of the fields is J gene, V gene, CDR3 protein.

j_call: TRBJ2-1; v_call: TRBV28; cdr3_aa: CASSLPEGGEQFF
j_call: TRBJ2-5; v_call: TRBV21-1; cdr3_aa: CASSKETGLRETQYF
j_call: TRBJ2-1; v_call: TRBV27; cdr3_aa: CASSAGTASGLNEQFF
j_call: TRBJ1-1; v_call: TRBV6-6; cdr3_aa: CASSYGQGAAEAFF
j_call: TRBJ2-1; v_call: TRBV6-6; cdr3_aa: CASRQTGTGRYNEQFF
j_call: TRBJ2-7; v_call: TRBV7-2; cdr3_aa: CASSFQDGLAGGDEQYF
j_call: TRBJ2-1; v_call: TRBV28; cdr3_aa: CASSLSNERFF
j_call: TRBJ2-3; v_call: TRBV15; cdr3_aa: CATSRPGDSVGTDTQYF
j_call: TRBJ1-6; v_call: TRBV7-9; cdr3_aa: CASSKAGTGLLESPLHF
j_call: TRBJ2-2; v_call: TRBV7-9; cdr3_aa: CACQMARETAGELFF
j_call: TRBJ1-2; v_call: TRBV15; cdr3_aa: CATSRERQGGGYTF
j_call: TRBJ1-3; v_call: TRBV10-3; cdr3_aa: CAISERAEGTGNTIYF
j_call: TRBJ1-2; v_call: TRBV5-5; cdr3_aa: CASSSLGRTGGWGYTF
j_call: TRBJ1-1; v_call: TRBV12-3/TRBV12-4; cdr3_aa: CASSEGGRINTEAFF
j_call: TRBJ2-5; v_call: TRBV7-2; cdr3_aa: CASSLARTGGKETQYF
j_call: TRBJ2-3; v_call: TRBV2; cdr3_aa: CASSEWGGGSSDTQYF
j_call: TRBJ2-6; v_call: TRBV5-6; cdr3_aa: CASSNRTTGANVLTF
j_call: TRBJ2-1; v_call: TRBV7-2; cdr3_aa: CASSSRGGRGDNEQFF
j_call: TRBJ2-7; v_call: TRBV28; cdr3_aa: CASSTGGEQYF
j_call: TRBJ2-1; v_call: TRBV5-6; cdr3_aa: CASSRGLVDNEQFF
j_call: TRBJ2-7; v_call: TRBV14; cdr3_aa: CASSQDPLYEQYF
j_call: TRBJ2-1; v_call: TRBV7-6; cdr3_aa: CASSLAPLGGHLTYNEQFF
j_call: TRBJ1-1; v_call: TRBV7-2; cdr3_aa: CASSLGLQGPNTEAFF
j_call: TRBJ2-1; v_call: TRBV13; cdr3_aa: CASSFENNEQFF
j_call: TRBJ1-1; v_call: TRBV14; cdr3_aa: CASSQGTGGWTEAFF
j_call: TRBJ2-1; v_call: TRBV12-3/TRBV12-4; cdr3_aa: CASSFLPNRPFF
j_call: TRBJ2-1; v_call: TRBV6-5; cdr3_aa: CASSYYGSLGSYNEQFF
j_call: TRBJ2-7; v_call: TRBV5-1; cdr3_aa: CASSLITGGSYEQYF
j_call: TRBJ2-7; v_call: TRBV20-1; cdr3_aa: CSADLAGYEQYF
j_call: TRBJ2-1; v_call: TRBV28; cdr3_aa: CASSFLPGTVSYNEQFF
j_call: TRBJ2-2; v_call: TRBV7-2; cdr3_aa: CASLWAGVSGELFF
j_call: TRBJ2-5; v_call: TRBV28; cdr3_aa: CASSFSFRGSETQYF
j_call: TRBJ1-3; v_call: TRBV6-5; cdr3_aa: CASSYSGTVNINTIYF
j_call: TRBJ2-2; v_call: TRBV5-5; cdr3_aa: CASSGDRDTGELFF